This entry features one T cell receptor beta chain sequence. Its antigen is currently unknown. Recent acute infections and vaccinations were absent in the healthy HIV-negative adult donors. The genomic DNA of each subset was split evenly across several immunoSEQ plates. Generated by immunoSEQ multiplex PCR, the TCRdb table keeps only in-frame clones and is missing some. The data hold hundreds of thousands of clones, with approximately 74% observed a single time. The source of the sample is a study of shared clonotypes between healthy human individuals. With 5 bases removed from V and 4 bases from J, the gap between germline ends came to 8 bases. There are 13 residues in the CDR3. Germline lookup yields CDR1 WNHNN and CDR2 SYGVQD (reference sequence). Study results and limitations: Investigators collected only blood, and repertoires in tissues likely differ.

Input material: memory CD4+ T cells sorted from blood. Subset: CD45RA-negative fraction. This TCR was recovered from a woman in her twenties or thirties in good health. This chain links TRBV10-1 with TRBJ1-4; no reliable D call. CDR3 amino acids: CASSPSGNEKLFF. For the CDR3, the DNA is TGCGCCAGCAGTCCCAGCGGTAATGAAAAACTGTTTTTT.